What follows are 32 T cell receptor beta chains derived from one specimen sequenced in a study of identifying expanded T cells in peripheral blood. Data came from immunoSEQ multiplex PCR; TCRdb stores just in-frame clones and leaves some out. The profile shows about 100,000 clones, over 80% of them singletons. The sequenced sample consisted of blood. The receptors were sampled from a person between 18 and 75 years old in good health.

The genes are TRBV5-1 and TRBJ1-2, with TRBD1 matching over 10 bases. CDR1 and CDR2 (germline): SGHRS, YFSETQ. The CDR3 is made up of 14 amino acids. The V and J ends lost 4 bases and 8 bases, in that order; junction bases with no gene match: 8. The CDR3 coding sequence is TGCGCCAGCAGCCCCCGGGACAGGGGTCGGGGCTACACCTTC. Encoded protein: CASSPRDRGRGYTF.

This clone came up a few times. The chain recombines TRBV9 with TRBJ1-1; D remains ambiguous. Germline V CDR1 and CDR2: SGDLS, YYNGEE. This CDR3 has 11 amino acids. The V and J ends lost 4 bases and 11 bases respectively, with 12 bases between them. The CDR3 here is CASSPRVEAFF. CDR3 coding DNA: TGTGCCAGCAGCCCCCGGGTAGAGGCTTTCTTT. Full variable domain (remainder filled in from reference TRBV9 and TRBJ1-1): DSGVTQTPKHLITATGQRVTLRCSPRSGDLSVYWYQQSLDQGLQFLIQYYNGEERAKGNILERFSAQQFPDLHSELNLSSLELGDSALYFCASSPRVEAFFGQGTRLTVV.

The rearrangement uses TRBV5-6 and TRBJ1-5, with D uncertain. V dropped 0 bases and J dropped 4 bases, with 8 bases sitting between them. Germline values: CDR1 SGHDT, CDR2 YYEEEE. CDR3 size: 14 residues. In DNA, the CDR3 is TGTGCCAGCAGCTTGGGGACCGTGAATCAGCCCCAGCATTTT. Protein: CASSLGTVNQPQHF. The full variable domain, rest sourced from reference TRBV5-6 and TRBJ1-5, is DAGVTQSPTHLIKTRGQQVTLRCSPKSGHDTVSWYQQALGQGPQFIFQYYEEEERQRGNFPDRFSGHQFPNYSSELNVNALLLGDSALYLCASSLGTVNQPQHFGDGTRLSIL.

V and J are TRBV7-6 and TRBJ1-2; a weak D match, TRBD1 (6 bases). Germline V gives CDR1 SGHVS, CDR2 FNYEAQ. V lost 3 bases to trimming and J lost 0 bases, with 14 bases between them. The CDR3 runs to 16 residues. CDR3 nucleotide sequence: TGTGCCAGCAGCTTGGCCGGGACACCTTCTAACTATGGCTACACCTTC. It translates to CASSLAGTPSNYGYTF.

This chain uses TRBV6-5 with TRBJ1-2; no reliable D call. Germline CDR1 is MNHEY and CDR2 is SVGAGI. The CDR3 spans 12 residues. Trimming pared 3 bases from V and 7 bases from J, leaving 9 bases between. The CDR3 bases are TGTGCCAGCAGTTATGGGCTAGCTGGCTACACCTTC. Translation gives CASSYGLAGYTF.

The chain recombines TRBV5-1 with TRBJ1-1, with 11 bases matching TRBD1. Germline V gene data show CDR1 as SGHRS and CDR2 as YFSETQ. With 4 bases clipped from V and 2 bases from J, the junction kept 4 bases outside the gene matches. This CDR3 spans 15 amino acids. The CDR3 here is CASSPGTGGNTEAFF. In DNA, the CDR3 is TGCGCCAGCAGCCCCGGGACAGGGGGAAACACTGAAGCTTTCTTT.

This chain uses TRBV30 with TRBJ1-2, with 7 bases lining up with TRBD1. The V gene's germline CDR1 is GTSNPN and CDR2 SVGIG (reference sequence). V lost 8 bases, J lost 3 bases, and 9 bases stayed unmatched. CDR3 length equals 13 residues. Here the CDR3 reads CARDNRGYYGYTF. In DNA form, the CDR3 reads TGTGCCCGGGACAACAGGGGCTACTATGGCTACACCTTC.

The chain combines TRBV7-9 with TRBJ2-3, with 7 bases that match TRBD2. Per germline, CDR1 SEHNR and CDR2 FQNEAQ (reference sequence). This CDR3 is 13 amino acids long. With V trimmed by 3 bases and J by 4 bases, 1 base remained unmatched. The CDR3 is CASSFRGADTQYF. The DNA for the CDR3 is TGTGCCAGCAGCTTTCGGGGGGCAGATACGCAGTATTTT.

The rearrangement joins TRBV19 to TRBJ2-7, with TRBD2 identical over 10 bases. Per germline, CDR1 LNHDA and CDR2 SQIVND (reference sequence). The CDR3 is made up of 15 amino acids. Trimming cost V 6 bases and J 4 bases; bases outside gene matches: 9. The CDR3 reads CASRPGASGRYEQYF. CDR3 DNA sequence: TGTGCCAGTAGACCCGGGGCTAGCGGGAGATACGAGCAGTACTTC.

As to this clone: At the DNA level, this CDR3 is encoded by other sequences in the same sample as well. The chain has TRBV4-2 and TRBJ2-2, with TRBD1 as a possible D gene (5 bases). The CDR3 extends over 17 amino acids. Trimming stripped 0 bases from V and 6 bases from J, with 17 bases between. Germline V CDR1 and CDR2: LGHNA, YNFKEQ. CDR3: CASSQDFGHTVAGELFF. The CDR3 DNA follows: TGTGCCAGCAGCCAAGATTTTGGACATACGGTCGCCGGGGAGCTGTTTTTT.

CDR3 in DNA: TGTGCCAGCAGTCCTATCTCTATCTTTTCTGGCTACACCTTC. This gives the protein CASSPISIFSGYTF. The chain uses TRBV7-9 and TRBJ1-2; D is undetermined. Deletions cut 6 bases from V and 7 bases from J, with 18 bases between. Germline values: CDR1 SEHNR, CDR2 FQNEAQ (reference sequence). This CDR3 contains 14 residues.

V is TRBV9 and J is TRBJ1-2; D is possibly TRBD1 (5 bases). Germline lookup yields CDR1 SGDLS and CDR2 YYNGEE. This CDR3 has 14 residues. V lost 4 bases and J lost 2, with 12 bases in between. CDR3: CASSPGPGNYGYTF. The DNA for the CDR3 is TGTGCCAGCAGCCCTGGGCCAGGGAACTATGGCTACACCTTC.

The chain couples TRBV6-5 to TRBJ1-2; D not resolved. V lost 4 bases and J lost 2, with 8 bases in between. This CDR3 region has 13 residues. Looked up from germline, CDR1 is MNHEY and CDR2 is SVGAGI. DNA of the CDR3: TGTGCCAGCAGTTCGGTCAGGAACTATGGCTACACCTTC. Translated, it gives CASSSVRNYGYTF.

This rearrangement joins TRBV18 to TRBJ2-5, with 7 bases aligning to TRBD1. Looked up from germline, CDR1 is KGHSH and CDR2 is LQKENI. V shed 3 bases and J 5 bases; nucleotides not matched to a gene: 9. The CDR3 consists of 15 residues. CDR3 sequence: CASSPITGVGETQYF. For the CDR3, the DNA is TGTGCCAGCTCACCGATCACAGGGGTAGGGGAGACCCAGTACTTC.

The chain has TRBV21-1 and TRBJ1-3. TRBV21-1 is marked as a pseudogene. The CDR3 contains 18 residues. CDR3 region: CASSKFLPGPEAGNTIYF. In nucleotides, the CDR3 is TGTGCCAGCAGCAAGTTCCTCCCGGGACCTGAGGCTGGAAACACCATATATTTT.

The CDR3 loop is CASSLGKGYGYTF. In DNA form, the CDR3 reads TGTGCCAGCAGTTTAGGGAAGGGCTATGGCTACACCTTC. V usage is TRBV27 and J usage is TRBJ1-2; D gene ambiguous. V was shortened by 2 bases and J by 4 bases, with 8 bases between the two germline ends. The length of the CDR3 is 13 residues. Germline V gives CDR1 MNHEY, CDR2 SMNVEV (reference sequence).

The chain employs TRBV10-3 and TRBJ1-6; TRBD1 matches 11 bases. Per the germline V gene, CDR1 is ENHRY and CDR2 is SYGVKD. The CDR3 extends over 12 amino acids. V gave up 10 bases and J gave up 10 bases; unmatched junction bases: 3. Here the CDR3 reads CATRDRGSPLHF. In DNA, the CDR3 is TGTGCCACCCGGGACAGGGGGTCACCCCTCCACTTT.

The J gene is TRBJ1-1, the V gene TRBV7-9, with 11 bases that match TRBD1. CDR3 size: 15 residues. V trimming: 0 bases; J trimming: 11 bases; junction bases outside the gene matches: 8. Germline CDR1 SEHNR, CDR2 FQNEAQ (reference sequence). Here the CDR3 reads CASSLAQDRGPGAFF. CDR3 coding DNA: TGTGCCAGCAGCTTAGCGCAGGACAGGGGGCCAGGGGCTTTCTTT.

To note about this clone: Its ends do not fully match the called genes, so a read error is possible. CDR3 sequence reads: CAMGIGEKLFF. The CDR3 nucleotides are TGCGCGATGGGTATCGGTGAAAAACTGTTTTTT. The rearrangement uses TRBV30 and TRBJ1-4; no clear D gene. The CDR3 covers 11 residues. CDR1 and CDR2 (germline): GTSNPN, SVGIG (reference sequence).

This chain connects TRBV2 to TRBJ1-5; tentative D call: TRBD1 (6 bases). The V and J ends lost 6 bases and 5 bases respectively, with 14 bases between them. CDR3 length: 14 amino acids. Germline V CDR1 and CDR2: SNHLY, FYNNEI. The CDR3 sequence is CASSPQGKDQPQHF. Written as DNA, the CDR3 is TGTGCCAGCAGCCCACAGGGAAAGGATCAGCCCCAGCATTTT.

CDR3 DNA: TGTGCCAGCAGCGTAGGGGACGGGAGGACAGATACGCAGTATTTT. This gives the protein CASSVGDGRTDTQYF. The chain links TRBV9 to TRBJ2-3; 7 nucleotides line up with TRBD2. The junction had 4 bases not matched to a gene; V was cut back by 0 bases and J by 3 bases. Per germline, CDR1 SGDLS and CDR2 YYNGEE. The CDR3 has 15 amino acids.

About this clone itself: Compared with germline, one end of the junction differs, possibly owing to a read error. The chain links TRBV7-6 to TRBJ2-7; D is unresolved. CDR1 and CDR2 from the germline V gene are SGHVS and FNYEAQ. CDR3 size: 15 residues. CDR3 amino acids: CASSLLNEESGEQCF. Here the CDR3 DNA reads TGTGCCAGCAGCTTATTAAATGAGGAATCCGGAGAGCAGTGCTTC.

The rearrangement joins TRBV10-2 to TRBJ2-5, with 9 bases identical to TRBD1. Trimming took 6 bases from V and 1 from J; bases not matched to a gene: 15. Germline-derived CDR1 and CDR2 are WSHSY and SAAADI. This CDR3 spans 18 amino acids. CDR3 sequence: CASSTRVGTGLSQETQYF. For the CDR3, the DNA is TGCGCCAGCAGCACCCGGGTGGGGACAGGGCTATCCCAAGAGACCCAGTACTTC.

The genes are TRBV9 and TRBJ2-1, with 9 bases lining up with TRBD2. The CDR3 length is 15 residues. Unmatched junction bases numbered 8, after V lost 4 bases and J lost 6 bases. Germline V CDR1 and CDR2: SGDLS, YYNGEE. The CDR3 DNA is TGTGCCAGCAGCACGACTAGCGGTTCTCGCAATGAGCAGTTCTTC. Residues: CASSTTSGSRNEQFF.

The chain links TRBV6-5 to TRBJ2-3, with D possibly being TRBD1 (5 bases). Germline V gene data show CDR1 as MNHEY and CDR2 as SVGAGI. This CDR3 region has 14 residues. Trimming shortened V by 7 bases and J by 1 base, and 12 bases separated the two germline ends. The CDR3 here is CASTSATGTDTQYF. DNA of the CDR3: TGTGCCAGCACCTCGGCGACAGGCACAGATACGCAGTATTTT.

The chain links TRBV11-2 to TRBJ2-7; 7 bases map to TRBD1. CDR3 length: 16 residues. Germline assignment: CDR1 SGHAT and CDR2 FQNNGV. V lost 8 bases and J lost 5; bases outside the gene matches: 18. CDR3 loop: CASRQKVRQGRNEQYF. In DNA, the CDR3 is TGTGCCAGCCGACAAAAAGTTCGACAGGGACGGAACGAGCAGTACTTC.

J is TRBJ1-5 and V is TRBV15, with 10 bases matching TRBD1. Germline values: CDR1 LNHNV, CDR2 YYDKDF (reference sequence). V shed 3 bases, J shed 5 bases, and the junction held 1 base outside the gene matches. This CDR3 region has 14 residues. The CDR3 DNA is TGTGCCACCAGCAGGGACAGGGGGGATCAGCCCCAGCATTTT. Encoded protein: CATSRDRGDQPQHF.

The chain joins TRBV7-6 to TRBJ1-6; D uncertain. The germline V and J ends were trimmed by 3 bases and 9 bases, with 12 bases remaining between them. The CDR3 is made up of 14 amino acids. Germline CDR1 is SGHVS and CDR2 is FNYEAQ. The CDR3 reads CASSFGIIGSPLHF. For the CDR3, the DNA is TGTGCCAGCAGCTTTGGGATAATCGGTTCACCCCTCCACTTT.

This chain joins TRBV28 and TRBJ1-2, with 8 bases fitting TRBD1. The CDR3 is made up of 17 amino acids. Germline V lookup: CDR1 MDHEN, CDR2 SYDVKM. J lost 5 bases, V lost 3 bases, and 14 bases had no gene match. The CDR3 DNA reads as TGTGCCAGCAGTTTGGGGACAGGCTCCGAGGCAATATATGGCTACACCTTC. This codes for CASSLGTGSEAIYGYTF.

The chain carries TRBV5-1 and TRBJ1-4, with TRBD1 matching 9 bases. Germline V CDR1 and CDR2: SGHRS, YFSETQ. The CDR3 loop spans 15 amino acids. Trimming took 4 bases from V and 6 from J; bases not matched to a gene: 7. The CDR3 region has the DNA TGCGCCAGCAGCCAGACCGGGACAGGGCATGAAAAACTGTTTTTT. Translated, it gives CASSQTGTGHEKLFF. Combining the CDR3 with reference TRBV5-1 and TRBJ1-4 gives the whole variable domain KAGVTQTPRYLIKTRGQQVTLSCSPISGHRSVSWYQQTPGQGLQFLFEYFSETQRNKGNFPGRFSGRQFSNSRSEMNVSTLELGDSALYLCASSQTGTGHEKLFFGSGTQLSVL.

The chain employs TRBV6-6 and TRBJ1-5; D not certain. Deletions cut 4 bases from V and 8 bases from J, with 15 bases between. The CDR3 is made up of 14 amino acids. Germline V gene lookup returns CDR1 MNHNY and CDR2 SVGAGI (reference sequence). The CDR3 reads CASSSAPGLEPQHF. The CDR3 DNA reads TGTGCCAGCAGTTCCGCCCCTGGGTTGGAGCCCCAGCATTTT.

The chain employs TRBV4-3 and TRBJ1-1; 9 bases are a match to TRBD1. This CDR3 spans 17 amino acids. CDR1 is LGHNA, CDR2 YSLEER, per germline. V was pared by 4 bases and J by 4 bases, with 13 bases of the junction left unmatched. CDR3 protein: CASSRQTGGNSGTEAFF. The CDR3 DNA reads as TGCGCCAGCAGCCGCCAGACAGGGGGTAATTCGGGCACTGAAGCTTTCTTT.